Shown below are 17 T cell receptor beta chains from a single sample sequenced in a study of graft-versus-host responses after intestinal transplantation. Processing released intraepithelial and lamina propria lymphocytes from the graft tissue. Using immunoSEQ multiplex PCR, the repertoire was profiled, and TCRdb retains in-frame clones only, with some absent. The sample shows roughly 14,000 clones, around two thirds of them seen only once. The starting material was ileum tissue, obtained 14 days after transplant. These receptors all stem from a human patient who received an intestinal transplant, so some T cells may come from the graft donor.

V gene TRBV4-1 combines with J gene TRBJ2-1, with 13 bases that match TRBD2. The CDR3 runs 18 residues. Trimming at V came to 7 bases and at J to 1 base, leaving 10 bases not matched to a gene. Germline-derived CDR1 and CDR2 are MGHRA and YSYEKL. CDR3 residues: CASKLLAGGLGSYNEQFF. CDR3 in DNA: TGCGCCAGCAAACTACTAGCGGGGGGGCTGGGGTCCTACAATGAGCAGTTCTTC.

The chain joins TRBV28 to TRBJ2-6; D perhaps matches TRBD1 (5 bases). The CDR3 has 15 amino acids. Germline V gene sequence: CDR1 MDHEN, CDR2 SYDVKM. V was shortened by 8 bases and J by 0 bases, with 11 bases between the two germline ends. Written as DNA, the CDR3 is TGTGCCAGCGGCCAGGGCCGCTCTGGGGCCAACGTCCTGACTTTC. Amino acid sequence: CASGQGRSGANVLTF.

The chain recombines TRBV29-1 with TRBJ2-7, with D tentatively TRBD2 (5 bases). Trimming cost V 7 bases and J 3 bases, with 16 bases left between them. CDR1 and CDR2 (germline): SQVTM, ANQGSEA. CDR3 size: 13 residues. CDR3 amino acids: CSALGSSYYEQYF. Written as DNA, the CDR3 is TGCAGCGCACTAGGGAGTTCGTACTACGAGCAGTACTTC.

In this sample, this clone turned up a few times. This chain joins TRBV21-1 and TRBJ1-2; the DNA was not used to check the table's D call, TRBD1. TRBV21-1 is given as a pseudogene. The CDR3 has 17 residues. The CDR3 DNA reads TGTGCCAGCAGCAACGCTCCCACATTGACAGGAAAGGACGGCTACACCTTC. The encoded protein is CASSNAPTLTGKDGYTF.

This clone has just one count. The chain recombines TRBV4-1 with TRBJ2-2; no clear D gene. The CDR3 length is 14 residues. With 0 bases removed from V and 7 bases from J, the gap between germline ends came to 9 bases. Germline CDR1 and CDR2: MGHRA and YSYEKL. CDR3 amino acids: CASSQEGYHGELFF. The CDR3 region has the DNA TGCGCCAGCAGCCAAGAGGGGTATCACGGGGAGCTGTTTTTT.

The CDR3 spells CASSALDDNQPQHF. In DNA, the CDR3 is TGTGCCAGCAGTGCCCTCGACGACAATCAGCCCCAGCATTTT. The V and J genes are TRBV6-1 and TRBJ1-5; D uncertain. The CDR3 has 14 amino acids. Germline V lookup: CDR1 MNHNS, CDR2 SASEGT. The V end was cut by 4 bases, the J end by 3 bases, with 10 bases between.

Judged by abundance, this clone is large. This chain uses TRBV5-6 with TRBJ2-7, with D unresolved. Trimming took off 3 bases at V and 6 bases at J, with 7 bases between the two ends. Germline V gives CDR1 SGHDT, CDR2 YYEEEE. This CDR3 region has 11 residues. The CDR3 loop reads CASSYGPEQYF. The CDR3 coding sequence is TGTGCCAGCAGCTATGGGCCCGAGCAGTACTTC.

This clone was seen more than once but under ten times. This chain links TRBV30 with TRBJ2-1; TRBD2 aligns across 9 bases. With 3 bases clipped from V and 3 bases from J, the junction kept 9 bases outside the gene matches. Germline CDR1 GTSNPN, CDR2 SVGIG (reference sequence). The CDR3 consists of 16 residues. CDR3 sequence (DNA): TGTGCCTGGAGATTCGATCTAGCGGGGAGCTACAATGAGCAGTTCTTC. Translating it yields CAWRFDLAGSYNEQFF.

The V and J genes are TRBV12-2 and TRBJ1-2; no check of the table's D call, TRBD1, against the DNA was made. TRBV12-2 is reported as a pseudogene. The CDR3 is 16 residues long. CDR3 DNA sequence: TGTGCAAGTCGCTCCGTTTCGACCGACAGGGTCTATGGCTACACCTTC. Translating gives CASRSVSTDRVYGYTF.

Notes on this clone: One junction end disagrees with the germline gene, perhaps due to a read error. The DNA for the CDR3 is TGTGCCAGCAGCCCGGCTAGCGGGATCTACGATGAGCAGTTCTTC. It codes for CASSPASGIYDEQFF. The rearrangement links TRBV7-9 to TRBJ2-1; 9 bases map to TRBD2. This CDR3 is 15 amino acids long. Germline V lookup: CDR1 SEHNR, CDR2 FQNEAQ (reference sequence).

The genes are TRBV2 and TRBJ1-1; 8 nucleotides match TRBD1. The CDR3 runs to 14 residues. The V gene's germline CDR1 is SNHLY and CDR2 FYNNEI. After removal of 5 bases from V and 3 bases from J, the junction contained 5 bases not matched to a gene. Written as DNA, the CDR3 is TGTGCCAGCAGTACAGGGGGTTCCTACACTGAAGCTTTCTTT. Translated: CASSTGGSYTEAFF.

The V call is TRBV11-2, the J call TRBJ1-2; 7 bases are a match to TRBD1. The CDR3 is 15 residues long. CDR1 is SGHAT and CDR2 is FQNNGV in the germline V gene. The V segment lost 0 bases and the J segment 8 bases; nucleotides outside the gene matches: 9. DNA of the CDR3: TGTGCCAGCAGCTTAGATAGCACAGGGGTGGGAGGCTACACCTTC. It yields the protein CASSLDSTGVGGYTF.

This clone has only a few counts. This rearrangement joins TRBV10-2 to TRBJ2-7, with 9 bases that match TRBD1. The trim removed 0 bases at V and 3 bases at J, leaving 6 bases unmatched. The germline gives CDR1 WSHSY, CDR2 SAAADI. CDR3 length: 16 residues. CDR3 protein: CASSESPGQGIYEQYF. CDR3 DNA sequence: TGCGCCAGCAGTGAGTCCCCGGGACAGGGTATCTACGAGCAGTACTTC.

The chain recombines TRBV7-2 with TRBJ1-1; D not certain. The CDR3 contains 12 residues. Germline V CDR1 and CDR2: SGHTA, FQGNSA. The V and J ends lost 3 bases and 9 bases respectively, with 11 bases between them. The CDR3: CASSFNVPQAFF. The CDR3 DNA sequence: TGTGCCAGCAGCTTCAATGTCCCCCAAGCTTTCTTT.

This clone was observed a handful of times. This chain uses TRBV2 with TRBJ1-5; D not certain. Germline lookup yields CDR1 SNHLY and CDR2 FYNNEI. V dropped 4 bases and J dropped 4 bases, with 14 bases sitting between them. The CDR3 runs 15 residues. The CDR3 sequence is CASSVSYGMNQPQHF. The CDR3 nucleotides read TGTGCCAGCAGTGTCTCTTACGGTATGAATCAGCCCCAGCATTTT.

The rearrangement joins TRBV29-1 to TRBJ2-2; the D is unclear. Trimming left V 7 bases short and J 7 bases short, with 13 bases between. Germline-derived CDR1 and CDR2 are SQVTM and ANQGSEA. This CDR3 has 12 amino acids. In DNA, the CDR3 is TGCAGCGCCCCCAACGGTCACGGGGAGCTGTTTTTT. Translation gives CSAPNGHGELFF.

This chain connects TRBV6-5 to TRBJ1-2, with D possibly TRBD1 on 5 matching bases. The CDR3 runs 14 residues. V lost 2 bases and J 8 bases, leaving 15 bases between the germline ends. The germline V gene has CDR1 MNHEY and CDR2 SVGAGI. The CDR3 bases are TGTGCCAGCAGTTACGGGGCTCCCACCGGAGGCTACACCTTC. It specifies CASSYGAPTGGYTF.